This TCR beta chain was identified in a study of cytomegalovirus exposure and HLA in healthy donors. Study overall: An analysis done earlier identified more than 100 million unique TCR beta sequences from about 180 million T cells.

In its sample, this clone was seen once. The target antigen is unknown. Study-wide results and caveats: Later analysis associated a missense DCLRE1C variant with TCR beta V- and J-gene trimming.

PCR involved 60 Vbeta and 13 Jbeta primers. How the authors handled the data: It was a later analysis that counted roughly 80 million unique TCR beta chains, of which approximately 9.9 million were shared. Libraries were prepared by immunoSEQ multiplex PCR; TCRdb keeps only in-frame clonotypes and omits some of them. The V and J calls and clone size come from that table; D and trimming were worked out from the DNA. The sample gives about 160,000 clones, around 82% of which show up once; about 10% is in the top ten. V was pared by 4 bases and J by 7 bases, with 13 bases between. The germline CDR1 and CDR2 sequences are GTSNPN and SVGIG (reference sequence). The CDR3 sequence is 13 residues long.

The chain employs TRBV30 and TRBJ1-4; D uncertain. The sample taken for sequencing was PBMCs. The TCR sequence derives from a man between 50 and 59 years old in good health and CMV-seropositive. As DNA, the CDR3 is TGTGCCTGGATGTGGGCGAGCGGTGAAAAACTGTTTTTT. It specifies CAWMWASGEKLFF.